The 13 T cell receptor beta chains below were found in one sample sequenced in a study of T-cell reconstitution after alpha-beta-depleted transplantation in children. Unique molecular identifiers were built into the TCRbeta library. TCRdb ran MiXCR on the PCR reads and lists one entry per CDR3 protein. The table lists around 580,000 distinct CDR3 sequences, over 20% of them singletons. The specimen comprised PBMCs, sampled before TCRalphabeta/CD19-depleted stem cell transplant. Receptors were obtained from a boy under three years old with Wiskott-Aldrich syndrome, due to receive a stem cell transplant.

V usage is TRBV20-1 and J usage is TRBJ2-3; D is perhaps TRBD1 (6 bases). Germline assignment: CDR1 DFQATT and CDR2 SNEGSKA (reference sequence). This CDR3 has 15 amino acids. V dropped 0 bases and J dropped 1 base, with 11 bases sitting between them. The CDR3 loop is CSARDRAGGTDTQYF. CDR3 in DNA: TGCAGTGCTAGAGATAGAGCAGGGGGCACAGATACGCAGTATTTT.

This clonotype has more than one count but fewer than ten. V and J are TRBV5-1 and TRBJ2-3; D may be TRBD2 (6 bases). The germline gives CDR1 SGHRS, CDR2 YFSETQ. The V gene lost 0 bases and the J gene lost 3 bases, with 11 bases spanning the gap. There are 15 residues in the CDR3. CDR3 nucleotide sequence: TGCGCCAGCAGCTTGGGGGGAGGTTTAACAGATACGCAGTATTTT. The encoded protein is CASSLGGGLTDTQYF.

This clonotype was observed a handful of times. For the CDR3, the DNA is TGTGCCAGCAGTGAATTTAGGGACGAGCAGTACTTC. This gives the protein CASSEFRDEQYF. This chain joins TRBV6-1 and TRBJ2-7; the D is unclear. The CDR3 has 12 amino acids. CDR1 MNHNS and CDR2 SASEGT come from the germline V gene. V was pared by 2 bases and J by 5 bases, with 7 bases between.

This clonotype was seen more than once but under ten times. In nucleotides, the CDR3 is TGTGCCAGCAGCTTGGCGGGGGACAGGGACTACGAGCAGTACTTC. This encodes CASSLAGDRDYEQYF. The chain carries TRBV5-5 and TRBJ2-7; 9 bases line up with TRBD1. The V segment lost 0 bases and the J segment 3 bases; nucleotides outside the gene matches: 4. Per the germline V gene, CDR1 is SGHKS and CDR2 is YYEKEE (reference sequence). The CDR3 length is 15 residues.

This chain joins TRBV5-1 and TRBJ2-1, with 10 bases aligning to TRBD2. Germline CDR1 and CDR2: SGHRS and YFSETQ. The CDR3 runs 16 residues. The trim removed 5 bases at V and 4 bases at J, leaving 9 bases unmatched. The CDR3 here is CASRIRGLAPYNEQFF. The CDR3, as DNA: TGCGCCAGCAGAATTAGGGGACTAGCGCCATACAATGAGCAGTTCTTC.

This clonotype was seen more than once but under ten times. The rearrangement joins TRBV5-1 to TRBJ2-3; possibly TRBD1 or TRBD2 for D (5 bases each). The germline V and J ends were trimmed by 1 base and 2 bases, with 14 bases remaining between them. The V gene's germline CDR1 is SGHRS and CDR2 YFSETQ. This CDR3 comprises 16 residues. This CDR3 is CASSLYGTTLTDTQYF. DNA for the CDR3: TGCGCCAGCAGCTTGTACGGGACGACTCTCACAGATACGCAGTATTTT.

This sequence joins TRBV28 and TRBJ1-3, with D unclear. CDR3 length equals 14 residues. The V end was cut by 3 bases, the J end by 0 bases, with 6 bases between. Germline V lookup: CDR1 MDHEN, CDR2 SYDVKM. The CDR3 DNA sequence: TGTGCCAGCAGTTTTCAGAACTCTGGAAACACCATATATTTT. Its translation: CASSFQNSGNTIYF.

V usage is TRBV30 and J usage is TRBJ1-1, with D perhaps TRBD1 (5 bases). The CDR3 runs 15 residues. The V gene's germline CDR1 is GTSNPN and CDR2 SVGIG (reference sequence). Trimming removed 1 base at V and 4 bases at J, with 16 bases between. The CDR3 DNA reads TGTGCCTGGAGTGCCCGTCGAGGCGGGGGCACTGAAGCTTTCTTT. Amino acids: CAWSARRGGGTEAFF. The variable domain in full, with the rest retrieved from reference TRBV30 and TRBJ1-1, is SQTIHQWPATLVQPVGSPLSLECTVEGTSNPNLYWYRQAAGRGLQLLFYSVGIGQISSEVPQNLSASRPQDRQFILSSKKLLLSDSGFYLCAWSARRGGGTEAFFGQGTRLTVV.

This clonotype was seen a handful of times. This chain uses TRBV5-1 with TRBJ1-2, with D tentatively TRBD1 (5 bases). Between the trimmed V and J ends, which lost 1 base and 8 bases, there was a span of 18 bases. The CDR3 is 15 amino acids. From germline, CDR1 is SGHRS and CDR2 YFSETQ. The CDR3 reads CASSLSVDSPRGYTF. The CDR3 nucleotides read TGCGCCAGCAGCTTGTCCGTCGACAGCCCCAGGGGCTACACCTTC. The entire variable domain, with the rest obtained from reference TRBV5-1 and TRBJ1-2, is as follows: KAGVTQTPRYLIKTRGQQVTLSCSPISGHRSVSWYQQTPGQGLQFLFEYFSETQRNKGNFPGRFSGRQFSNSRSEMNVSTLELGDSALYLCASSLSVDSPRGYTFGSGTRLTVV.

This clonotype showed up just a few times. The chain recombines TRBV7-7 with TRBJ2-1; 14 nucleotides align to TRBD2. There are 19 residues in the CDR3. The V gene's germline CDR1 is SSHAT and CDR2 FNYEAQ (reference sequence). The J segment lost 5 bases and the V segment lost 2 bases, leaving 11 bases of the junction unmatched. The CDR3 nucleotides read TGTGCCAGCAGCTTAAACCCGGGACTAGCGGGAGTGGCGGACAATGAGCAGTTCTTC. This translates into CASSLNPGLAGVADNEQFF.

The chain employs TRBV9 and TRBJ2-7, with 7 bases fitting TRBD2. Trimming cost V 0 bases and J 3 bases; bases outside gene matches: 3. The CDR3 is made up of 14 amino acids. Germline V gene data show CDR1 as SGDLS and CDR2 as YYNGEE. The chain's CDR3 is CASSVGLADYEQYF. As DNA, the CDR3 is TGTGCCAGCAGCGTAGGTCTAGCGGACTACGAGCAGTACTTC.

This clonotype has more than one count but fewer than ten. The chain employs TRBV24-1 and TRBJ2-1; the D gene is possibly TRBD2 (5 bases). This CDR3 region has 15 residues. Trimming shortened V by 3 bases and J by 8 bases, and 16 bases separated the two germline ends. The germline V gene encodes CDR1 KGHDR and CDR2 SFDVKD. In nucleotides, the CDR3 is TGTGCCACCAGTGATGTGTGGGAGAGGAAGGATGAGCAGTTCTTC. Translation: CATSDVWERKDEQFF.

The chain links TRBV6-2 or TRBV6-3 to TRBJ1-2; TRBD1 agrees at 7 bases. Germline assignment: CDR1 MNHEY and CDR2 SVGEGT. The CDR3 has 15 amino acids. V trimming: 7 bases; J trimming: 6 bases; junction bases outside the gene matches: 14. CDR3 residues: CASTSRTGGSNGYTF. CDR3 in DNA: TGTGCCAGCACTTCCCGGACAGGCGGATCCAATGGCTACACCTTC.